Presented here are 25 T cell receptor beta chains from one specimen sequenced in a study of siplizumab effects on memory and regulatory T cells. Only in-frame clones appear in the TCRdb table, and some are missing; sequencing was by immunoSEQ multiplex PCR. The sample records some 52,000 clones, about 97% being singletons. The sample consisted of naive CD4+ T cells sorted from blood. The origin of the receptors is a human donor in good health.

V gene TRBV10-1 combines with J gene TRBJ2-6; no clear D gene. Trimming pared 5 bases from V and 5 bases from J, leaving 22 bases between. This CDR3 has 18 residues. Germline CDR1 is WNHNN and CDR2 is SYGVQD (reference sequence). The CDR3 DNA reads as TGCGCCAGCAGTAAGAGTGCGATCGCACAAAGTCGGGCCAACGTCCTGACTTTC. Protein sequence: CASSKSAIAQSRANVLTF.

The genes are TRBV4-1 and TRBJ1-2; the match to TRBD1 covers 8 bases. Germline CDR1 and CDR2: MGHRA and YSYEKL. The length of the CDR3 is 14 residues. V was pared by 0 bases and J by 8 bases, with 5 bases of the junction left unmatched. The CDR3 DNA is TGCGCCAGCAGCCAAGACGGACAGGGCTGGGGCTACACCTTC. Translation gives CASSQDGQGWGYTF.

The rearrangement joins TRBV7-2 to TRBJ1-5, with 7 bases lining up with TRBD1. CDR1 and CDR2 from the germline V gene are SGHTA and FQGNSA. J was trimmed by 2 bases and V by 6 bases; bases with no gene match: 10. There are 16 residues in the CDR3. The CDR3 coding sequence is TGTGCCAGCAGTCTTGAACAGGGGATGGGCAATCAGCCCCAGCATTTT. As protein: CASSLEQGMGNQPQHF.

The chain combines TRBV2 with TRBJ1-1; D not certain. Germline-derived CDR1 and CDR2 are SNHLY and FYNNEI. Trimming took off 1 base at V and 0 bases at J, with 12 bases between the two ends. This CDR3 is built from 16 residues. The CDR3 nucleotides are TGTGCCAGCAGTGAAGTTCCGGCAAGTATGAACACTGAAGCTTTCTTT. Translation gives CASSEVPASMNTEAFF.

This sequence joins TRBV30 and TRBJ1-6; D unresolved. CDR3 length: 13 residues. Germline V lookup: CDR1 GTSNPN, CDR2 SVGIG (reference sequence). V lost 1 base and J lost 3, with 4 bases in between. CDR3 coding DNA: TGTGCCTGGAGTGGAAGCTATAATTCACCCCTCCACTTT. This codes for CAWSGSYNSPLHF.

This sequence joins TRBV28 and TRBJ1-2; TRBD1 agrees at 7 bases. This CDR3 spans 14 amino acids. V was clipped by 7 bases and J by 2 bases; unmatched bases: 7. Germline V lookup: CDR1 MDHEN, CDR2 SYDVKM. The CDR3 nucleotides read TGTGCCAGCAAGTATCAACAGGGGAACTATGGCTACACCTTC. The encoded protein is CASKYQQGNYGYTF.

The chain recombines TRBV2 with TRBJ2-5; 9 positions agree with TRBD1. Germline V lookup: CDR1 SNHLY, CDR2 FYNNEI. The CDR3 is 12 amino acids. Losses at the gene ends were 11 bases for V and 10 bases for J; bases not matched to a gene: 11. As DNA, the CDR3 is TGTGCCGGTTCGGGACAGGGATTTAACCAGTACTTC. Translated: CAGSGQGFNQYF.

The rearrangement links TRBV2 to TRBJ1-2, with D possibly matching TRBD1 (6 bases). The ends were cut back, 2 bases at V and 7 bases at J, with 17 bases in the middle. This CDR3 comprises 15 residues. The V gene's germline CDR1 is SNHLY and CDR2 FYNNEI. The chain's CDR3 is CASSEMAGELGGYTF. The CDR3 region has the DNA TGTGCCAGCAGTGAAATGGCAGGGGAGTTGGGTGGCTACACCTTC.

V usage is TRBV5-4 and J usage is TRBJ2-7; D perhaps matches TRBD2 (5 bases). This CDR3 has 12 residues. Trimming removed 4 bases from V and 3 bases from J, with 8 bases in between. Germline V gene sequence: CDR1 SGHNT, CDR2 YYREEE (reference sequence). CDR3 residues: CASSQGGYEQYF. The CDR3 region has the DNA TGTGCCAGCAGCCAAGGAGGCTACGAGCAGTACTTC.

The chain is built from TRBV30 and TRBJ2-5, with 7 bases aligning to TRBD2. The germline gives CDR1 GTSNPN, CDR2 SVGIG (reference sequence). CDR3 size: 15 residues. The V gene end was trimmed by 1 base and the J gene end by 5 bases; junction bases not matched to a gene: 10. Here the CDR3 reads CAWSALWLAEETQYF. Written as DNA, the CDR3 is TGTGCCTGGAGTGCTCTGTGGCTAGCGGAGGAGACCCAGTACTTC.

The chain is built from TRBV5-1 and TRBJ2-1; 14 bases line up with TRBD2. J lost 4 bases, V lost 0 bases, and 9 bases had no gene match. Germline CDR1 and CDR2: SGHRS and YFSETQ. CDR3 size: 19 residues. The CDR3 DNA reads TGCGCCAGCAGCTTGGTCGGACTAGCGGGGGGTTTGGATTACAATGAGCAGTTCTTC. Protein product: CASSLVGLAGGLDYNEQFF.

The V gene is TRBV19, the J gene TRBJ2-3; no clear D gene. The CDR3 sequence is 16 residues long. V shed 4 bases and J shed 0 bases, with 14 bases lying between them. Germline V gives CDR1 LNHDA, CDR2 SQIVND (reference sequence). The CDR3 DNA reads as TGTGCCAGTAGTACGGGCGGTGGAACGAGCACAGATACGCAGTATTTT. It yields the protein CASSTGGGTSTDTQYF.

The rearrangement links TRBV5-6 to TRBJ2-5, with 13 bases identical to TRBD2. Germline V gene sequence: CDR1 SGHDT, CDR2 YYEEEE. V lost 3 bases and J lost 4; bases outside the gene matches: 6. The CDR3 has 16 residues. The CDR3 region has the DNA TGTGCCAGCAGCTCGTGGACTAGCGGGAGTGGAGAGACCCAGTACTTC. Translating it yields CASSSWTSGSGETQYF.

The J gene is TRBJ2-2, the V gene TRBV7-8, with TRBD1 matching 9 bases. Unmatched junction bases numbered 4, after V lost 11 bases and J lost 0 bases. Germline V gene data show CDR1 as SGHVS and CDR2 as FQNEAQ. The length of the CDR3 is 14 residues. CDR3 loop: CAGRDRANTGELFF. The CDR3 DNA is TGTGCCGGAAGGGACAGGGCGAACACCGGGGAGCTGTTTTTT.

A single count supports this clone. V gene TRBV5-6 combines with J gene TRBJ1-2, with TRBD1 matching 9 bases. J lost 8 bases, V lost 0 bases, and 5 bases had no gene match. This CDR3 is 14 amino acids long. Germline V gives CDR1 SGHDT, CDR2 YYEEEE. CDR3 nucleotides: TGTGCCAGCAGCTTGGACAGGGGGCAGGGCGGCTACACCTTC. Its protein is CASSLDRGQGGYTF.

This clone was found a few times. The chain links TRBV18 to TRBJ1-2; 8 nucleotides line up with TRBD1. V shed 3 bases and J 4 bases; nucleotides not matched to a gene: 7. CDR3 length: 15 residues. The germline CDR1 and CDR2 sequences are KGHSH and LQKENI. The chain's CDR3 is CASSPGTGHGYGYTF. In nucleotides, the CDR3 is TGTGCCAGCTCACCCGGGACAGGTCACGGCTATGGCTACACCTTC.

V and J are TRBV2 and TRBJ1-2; D is uncertain. Germline values: CDR1 SNHLY, CDR2 FYNNEI. This CDR3 has 12 amino acids. V gave up 4 bases and J gave up 4 bases, with 7 bases separating them. CDR3 sequence reads: CASSGQLYGYTF. CDR3 in DNA: TGTGCCAGCAGTGGTCAGCTCTATGGCTACACCTTC.

This clone came up once. This sequence joins TRBV2 and TRBJ2-3, with 12 positions matching TRBD2. CDR3 length equals 16 residues. The germline V gene encodes CDR1 SNHLY and CDR2 FYNNEI. J lost 4 bases, V lost 6 bases, and 8 bases had no gene match. CDR3 sequence (DNA): TGTGCCAGCAGCCTCCGACTAGCGGGAGTGTCAGATACGCAGTATTTT. Its translation: CASSLRLAGVSDTQYF.

J is TRBJ2-2 and V is TRBV6-5; unclear D gene. The V gene lost 0 bases and the J gene lost 1 base, with 6 bases spanning the gap. The CDR3 has 15 residues. Germline loops: CDR1 MNHEY, CDR2 SVGAGI. This CDR3 reads CASSYSGGNTGELFF. CDR3 DNA sequence: TGTGCCAGCAGTTACTCGGGCGGGAACACCGGGGAGCTGTTTTTT.

The chain links TRBV4-1 to TRBJ1-1; D is undetermined. In germline, CDR1 is MGHRA, CDR2 YSYEKL. Trimming left V 1 base short and J 2 bases short, with 5 bases between. The CDR3 covers 13 residues. The CDR3 reads CASSQAGNTEAFF. The CDR3 DNA reads as TGCGCCAGCAGCCAAGCGGGAAACACTGAAGCTTTCTTT.

The chain uses TRBV20-1 and TRBJ1-1; TRBD1 aligns across 7 bases. V was pared by 5 bases and J by 5 bases, with 2 bases of the junction left unmatched. The CDR3 contains 11 residues. Germline CDR1 and CDR2: DFQATT and SNEGSKA (reference sequence). The CDR3 is CSAFRGTEAFF. The CDR3 DNA follows: TGCAGTGCTTTCAGGGGGACTGAAGCTTTCTTT.

This rearrangement joins TRBV19 to TRBJ2-1, with D possibly being TRBD2 (5 bases). The CDR3 runs 11 residues. The V and J ends lost 8 bases and 8 bases respectively, with 10 bases between them. Germline values: CDR1 LNHDA, CDR2 SQIVND (reference sequence). CDR3 coding DNA: TGTGCCAGTGGGAGCGACTATGAGCAGTTCTTC. Its protein product is CASGSDYEQFF.

The rearrangement uses TRBV5-1 and TRBJ2-7; D might be TRBD2 (6 bases). V was trimmed by 2 bases and J by 1 base, leaving 10 bases between them. The CDR3 covers 14 residues. Germline V lookup: CDR1 SGHRS, CDR2 YFSETQ. CDR3: CASSLRGLSYEQYF. CDR3 nucleotide sequence: TGCGCCAGCAGCTTACGGGGACTGTCCTACGAGCAGTACTTC. Variable domain in full (rest from reference TRBV5-1 and TRBJ2-7): KAGVTQTPRYLIKTRGQQVTLSCSPISGHRSVSWYQQTPGQGLQFLFEYFSETQRNKGNFPGRFSGRQFSNSRSEMNVSTLELGDSALYLCASSLRGLSYEQYFGPGTRLTVT.

This clone has a single count. The chain recombines TRBV30 with TRBJ1-4; D gene ambiguous. Trimming shortened V by 5 bases and J by 6 bases, and 10 bases separated the two germline ends. This CDR3 spans 12 amino acids. Germline CDR1 is GTSNPN and CDR2 is SVGIG (reference sequence). CDR3 sequence (DNA): TGTGCCTGGGGATACCCCCATGAAAAACTGTTTTTT. This sequence encodes CAWGYPHEKLFF.

The gene calls are TRBV30 and TRBJ2-7; 10 nucleotides match TRBD2. This CDR3 has 13 residues. V trimming: 2 bases; J trimming: 4 bases; junction bases outside the gene matches: 2. Germline V gene sequence: CDR1 GTSNPN, CDR2 SVGIG (reference sequence). The CDR3 DNA sequence: TGTGCCTGGAGTAAGACTAGCGGGTACGAGCAGTACTTC. Translated, it gives CAWSKTSGYEQYF. Drawing the rest from reference TRBV30 and TRBJ2-7, the complete variable domain is SQTIHQWPATLVQPVGSPLSLECTVEGTSNPNLYWYRQAAGRGLQLLFYSVGIGQISSEVPQNLSASRPQDRQFILSSKKLLLSDSGFYLCAWSKTSGYEQYFGPGTRLTVT.